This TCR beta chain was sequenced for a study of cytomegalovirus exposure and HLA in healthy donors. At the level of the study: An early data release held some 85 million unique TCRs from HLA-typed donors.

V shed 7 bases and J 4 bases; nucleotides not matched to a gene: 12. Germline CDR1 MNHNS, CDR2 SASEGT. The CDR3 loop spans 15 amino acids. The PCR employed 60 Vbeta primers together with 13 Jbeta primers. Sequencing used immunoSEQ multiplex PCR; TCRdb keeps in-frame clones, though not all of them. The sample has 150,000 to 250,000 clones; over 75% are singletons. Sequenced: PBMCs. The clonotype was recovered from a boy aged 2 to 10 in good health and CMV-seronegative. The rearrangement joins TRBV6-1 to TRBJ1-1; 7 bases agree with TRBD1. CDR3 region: CASTTLGGGGTEAFF. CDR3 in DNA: TGTGCCAGCACCACCCTAGGAGGGGGCGGCACTGAAGCTTTCTTT.